What follows are 18 T cell receptor beta chains derived from one specimen sequenced in a study of beta chain features in type 1 diabetes. Study observations and caveats: All four CD4+ subsets from Type 1 diabetes patients carried moderately but significantly shorter TCRB CDR3s.

Expressed TCRB transcripts were sequenced because the entire RNA isolate underwent reverse transcription. Repertoires were generated with immunoSEQ multiplex PCR, while TCRdb's copy carries only in-frame clones and drops some. The sample contains more than 100,000 clones, 15% to 20% of which appear only once. No antigen is known for these receptors. The sequencing sample was made of central memory CD4+ T cells from blood. All receptors derive from a man aged 25 to 45 with type 1 diabetes.

This clone was found a few times. The chain has TRBV11-3 and TRBJ2-5; D could derive from TRBD1 or TRBD2 (5 bases each). The germline V gene has CDR1 SGHNT and CDR2 YENEEA. The CDR3 totals 12 residues. V lost 8 bases and J lost 1, with 8 bases in between. The CDR3 loop reads CASSGPQETQYF. The CDR3 bases are TGTGCCAGCTCGGGGCCCCAAGAGACCCAGTACTTC. Full variable domain (outside the CDR3, taken from reference TRBV11-3 and TRBJ2-5): EAGVVQSPRYKIIEKKQPVAFWCNPISGHNTLYWYLQNLGQGPELLIRYENEEAVDDSQLPKDRFSAERLKGVDSTLKIQPAELGDSAVYLCASSGPQETQYFGPGTRLLVL.

This clone showed up just a few times. V gene TRBV27 combines with J gene TRBJ2-3; TRBD1 matches 7 bases. Trimming removed 5 bases from V and 10 bases from J; junction bases left unmatched: 6. CDR1 is MNHEY, CDR2 SMNVEV, per germline (reference sequence). CDR3 length equals 12 residues. CDR3 DNA sequence: TGTGCCAGCAGTACCAGGGGGAATCCGCAGTATTTT. Its protein is CASSTRGNPQYF.

V is TRBV6-1 and J is TRBJ2-1; tentative D call: TRBD1 (6 bases). Trimming took 3 bases from V and 5 from J, leaving 17 bases between them. The CDR3 consists of 16 residues. Germline assignment: CDR1 MNHNS and CDR2 SASEGT. The CDR3 spells CASSDPNRVSHNEQFF. Here the CDR3 DNA reads TGTGCCAGCAGTGACCCCAACAGGGTATCGCACAATGAGCAGTTCTTC.

This sequence joins TRBV7-2 and TRBJ1-2, with D tentatively TRBD1 (5 bases). Germline V gene lookup returns CDR1 SGHTA and CDR2 FQGNSA. This CDR3 is 13 amino acids long. V was pared by 3 bases and J by 7 bases, with 12 bases between. CDR3 DNA: TGTGCCAGCAGCTTCGACAGTCAAGGTGGCTACACCTTC. This sequence encodes CASSFDSQGGYTF.

A remark on this clone: In the same sample, other DNA sequences code for this CDR3. The chain carries TRBV29-1 and TRBJ2-7; D might be TRBD1 (6 bases). The CDR3 loop spans 11 amino acids. Germline CDR1 reads SQVTM; CDR2 reads ANQGSEA. With 6 bases removed from V and 6 bases from J, the gap between germline ends came to 12 bases. This CDR3 reads CSVGFRGEQYF. The DNA for the CDR3 is TGCAGCGTGGGGTTCAGGGGCGAGCAGTACTTC.

The J gene is TRBJ1-2, the V gene TRBV7-6; 7 bases fit TRBD1. This CDR3 has 16 amino acids. V shed 1 base, J shed 6 bases, and the junction held 11 bases outside the gene matches. Germline CDR1 and CDR2: SGHVS and FNYEAQ. The CDR3 spells CASSLEAGGGANGYTF. The CDR3 nucleotides are TGTGCCAGCAGCTTAGAAGCCGGAGGGGGCGCGAATGGCTACACCTTC.

The CDR3: CASSREGGIYNEQFF. Here the CDR3 DNA reads TGTGCCAGCAGCCGCGAAGGGGGGATCTACAATGAGCAGTTCTTC. This chain links TRBV14 with TRBJ2-1; D may match TRBD1 or TRBD2 (6 bases each). The CDR3 runs 15 residues. V lost 4 bases to trimming and J lost 3 bases, with 13 bases between them. Looked up from germline, CDR1 is SGHDN and CDR2 is FVKESK.

This clone has only one observation. The gene calls are TRBV6-5 and TRBJ1-2; no clear D gene. CDR1 is MNHEY, CDR2 SVGAGI, per germline. There are 13 residues in the CDR3. Trimming took 2 bases from V and 4 from J, leaving 8 bases between them. The CDR3 bases are TGTGCCAGCAGTTACGGCAAGGCCTATGGCTACACCTTC. This codes for CASSYGKAYGYTF.

This clone has only a few counts. This sequence joins TRBV11-2 and TRBJ2-1, with a tentative D call TRBD1 (5 bases). CDR1 SGHAT and CDR2 FQNNGV come from the germline V gene. V was pared by 5 bases and J by 4 bases, with 12 bases between. There are 14 residues in the CDR3. Here the CDR3 reads CASSHIQVYNEQFF. The CDR3 DNA is TGTGCCAGCAGCCACATACAGGTTTACAATGAGCAGTTCTTC.

This clone was counted many times. The chain links TRBV5-1 to TRBJ2-1; TRBD1 might be the D (5 bases). V lost 0 bases and J 7 bases, leaving 11 bases between the germline ends. The CDR3 is 14 amino acids. Germline lookup yields CDR1 SGHRS and CDR2 YFSETQ. This chain's CDR3 is CASSLDRTRNEQFF. CDR3 nucleotide sequence: TGCGCCAGCAGCTTGGATCGGACAAGGAATGAGCAGTTCTTC.

Ten or more counts support this clone. The chain's CDR3 is CASSLSFVGSRAEAFF. CDR3 DNA: TGCGCCAGCAGCTTGAGTTTCGTCGGGAGTCGGGCTGAAGCTTTCTTT. This chain joins TRBV5-1 and TRBJ1-1; D gene ambiguous. V lost 1 base and J lost 6, with 19 bases in between. Germline CDR1 SGHRS, CDR2 YFSETQ. This CDR3 spans 16 amino acids.

This clone has ten or more counts. This rearrangement joins TRBV29-1 to TRBJ2-2, with TRBD1 as a possible D gene (6 bases). The CDR3 sequence is 14 residues long. The V gene lost 7 bases and the J gene lost 5 bases, with 17 bases spanning the gap. The germline gives CDR1 SQVTM, CDR2 ANQGSEA. CDR3 DNA sequence: TGCAGCGCTACCGAATCAGGGGTTACCGGGGAGCTGTTTTTT. Its protein product is CSATESGVTGELFF.

The V call is TRBV9, the J call TRBJ1-2, with D perhaps TRBD1 (5 bases). With 0 bases removed from V and 6 bases from J, the gap between germline ends came to 9 bases. The CDR3 consists of 13 residues. Germline V CDR1 and CDR2: SGDLS, YYNGEE. CDR3 sequence (DNA): TGTGCCAGCAGCGTAGAAGGGGCCGATGGCTACACCTTC. Encoded protein: CASSVEGADGYTF.

The V and J genes are TRBV7-2 and TRBJ2-3; 7 nucleotides align to TRBD1. CDR1 SGHTA and CDR2 FQGNSA come from the germline V gene. The CDR3 extends over 16 amino acids. V lost 2 bases to trimming and J lost 1 base; unmatched junction nucleotides: 6. As DNA, the CDR3 is TGTGCCAGCAGCTTAAGTTTCGGGACAGGCACAGATACGCAGTATTTT. Translation: CASSLSFGTGTDTQYF.

This clone was seen more than once but under ten times. The chain combines TRBV6-1 with TRBJ2-5, with TRBD2 identical over 8 bases. The CDR3 length is 13 residues. CDR1 is MNHNS, CDR2 SASEGT, per germline. Trimming removed 11 bases from V and 9 bases from J; junction bases left unmatched: 14. As DNA, the CDR3 is TGTGCCCTAAATCGGGGGACTAGTGGTCCCCAGTACTTC. Translation gives CALNRGTSGPQYF.

The rearrangement uses TRBV19 and TRBJ2-7; tentative D call: TRBD1 (6 bases). Germline CDR1 LNHDA, CDR2 SQIVND (reference sequence). This CDR3 has 14 amino acids. V lost 5 bases, J lost 0 bases, and 11 bases lay in between. The CDR3: CASSPTGTSYEQYF. CDR3 in DNA: TGTGCCAGTAGTCCAACAGGGACCTCCTACGAGCAGTACTTC.

This clone was counted a few times. The J gene is TRBJ1-1, the V gene TRBV25-1; D gene ambiguous. Germline values: CDR1 MGHDK, CDR2 SYGVNS. The CDR3 extends over 12 amino acids. V shed 7 bases and J shed 3 bases, with 9 bases lying between them. CDR3: CASNDWDTEAFF. The DNA for the CDR3 is TGTGCCAGCAACGACTGGGACACTGAAGCTTTCTTT.

The chain couples TRBV2 to TRBJ1-2; no definite D call. V lost 6 bases and J 0 bases, leaving 8 bases between the germline ends. The CDR3 sequence is 13 residues long. Germline CDR1 is SNHLY and CDR2 is FYNNEI. As DNA, the CDR3 is TGTGCCAGCAGGCCAATCTCTAACTATGGCTACACCTTC. This gives the protein CASRPISNYGYTF.